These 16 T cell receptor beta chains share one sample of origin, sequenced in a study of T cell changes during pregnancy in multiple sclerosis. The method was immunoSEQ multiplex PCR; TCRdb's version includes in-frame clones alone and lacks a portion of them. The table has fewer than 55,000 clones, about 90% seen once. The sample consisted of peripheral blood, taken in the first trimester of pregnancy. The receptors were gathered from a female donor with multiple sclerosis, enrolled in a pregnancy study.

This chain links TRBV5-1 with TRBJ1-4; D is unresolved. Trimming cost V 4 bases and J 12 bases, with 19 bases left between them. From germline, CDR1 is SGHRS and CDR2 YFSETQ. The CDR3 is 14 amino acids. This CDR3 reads CASSKLTSVKELFF. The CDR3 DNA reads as TGCGCCAGCAGCAAACTAACATCGGTGAAGGAACTGTTTTTT.

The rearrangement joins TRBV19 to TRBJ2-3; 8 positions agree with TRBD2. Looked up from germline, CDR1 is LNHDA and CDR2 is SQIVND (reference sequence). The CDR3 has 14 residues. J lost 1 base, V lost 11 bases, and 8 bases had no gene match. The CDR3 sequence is CAAGRGAGTDTQYF. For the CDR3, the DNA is TGTGCCGCCGGGAGGGGCGCAGGCACAGATACGCAGTATTTT.

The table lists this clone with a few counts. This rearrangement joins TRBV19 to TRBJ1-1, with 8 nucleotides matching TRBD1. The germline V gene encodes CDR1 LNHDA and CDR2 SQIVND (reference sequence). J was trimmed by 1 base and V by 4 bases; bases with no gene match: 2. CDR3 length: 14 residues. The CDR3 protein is CASSRTGTNTEAFF. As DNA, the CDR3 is TGTGCCAGTAGTAGGACAGGGACGAACACTGAAGCTTTCTTT.

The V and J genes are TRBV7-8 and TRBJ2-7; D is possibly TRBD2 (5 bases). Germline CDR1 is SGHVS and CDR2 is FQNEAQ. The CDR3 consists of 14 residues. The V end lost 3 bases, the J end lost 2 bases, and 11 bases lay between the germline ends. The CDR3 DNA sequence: TGTGCCAGCAGCTTCGGGATAAGAGCCTACGAGCAGTACTTC. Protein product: CASSFGIRAYEQYF.

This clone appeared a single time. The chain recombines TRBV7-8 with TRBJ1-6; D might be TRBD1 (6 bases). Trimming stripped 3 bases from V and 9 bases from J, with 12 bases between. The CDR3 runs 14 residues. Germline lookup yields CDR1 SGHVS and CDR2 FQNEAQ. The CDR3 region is CASSFGTSGSPLHF. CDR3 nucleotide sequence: TGTGCCAGCAGCTTCGGGACAAGCGGTTCACCCCTCCACTTT.

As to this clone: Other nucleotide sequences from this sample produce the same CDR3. CDR3 protein: CASAALSQETQYF. The CDR3 nucleotides read TGCGCCAGTGCCGCCTTGAGCCAAGAGACCCAGTACTTC. This chain joins TRBV5-1 and TRBJ2-5; D remains ambiguous. Germline V gene data show CDR1 as SGHRS and CDR2 as YFSETQ. The CDR3 has 13 amino acids. V gave up 8 bases and J gave up 1 base, with 12 bases separating them.

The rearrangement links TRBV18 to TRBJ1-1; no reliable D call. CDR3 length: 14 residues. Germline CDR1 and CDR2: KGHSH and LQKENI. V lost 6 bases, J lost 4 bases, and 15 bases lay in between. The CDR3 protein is CASSLEGVGTEAFF. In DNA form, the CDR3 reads TGTGCCAGCTCCCTGGAGGGCGTGGGCACTGAAGCTTTCTTT.

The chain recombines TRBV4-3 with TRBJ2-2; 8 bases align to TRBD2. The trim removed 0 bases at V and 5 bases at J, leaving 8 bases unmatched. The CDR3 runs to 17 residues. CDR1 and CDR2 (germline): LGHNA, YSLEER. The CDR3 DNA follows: TGCGCCAGCAGCCAAGAATTCTGGGCGGGGGGTACCGGGGAGCTGTTTTTT. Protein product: CASSQEFWAGGTGELFF.

The CDR3, as DNA: TGCGCCAGCAGCCTTCTGGCAGTAAGGGGGTCACCCCTCCACTTT. Its protein product is CASSLLAVRGSPLHF. The V call is TRBV5-1, the J call TRBJ1-6; weak D call: TRBD1 (6 bases). The CDR3 runs 15 residues. Germline V gives CDR1 SGHRS, CDR2 YFSETQ. The V end lost 4 bases, the J end lost 10 bases, and 18 bases lay between the germline ends.

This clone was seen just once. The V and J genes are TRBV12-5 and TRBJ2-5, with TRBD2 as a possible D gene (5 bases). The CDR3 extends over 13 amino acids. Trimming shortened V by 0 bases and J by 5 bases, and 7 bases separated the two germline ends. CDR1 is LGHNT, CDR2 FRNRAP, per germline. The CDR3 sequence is CASGLVPGETQYF. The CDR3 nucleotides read TGTGCTAGTGGTTTGGTACCGGGGGAGACCCAGTACTTC.

CDR3 nucleotides: TGTGCCAGCAGTTACTCCGCGGGGGGGTTAGGTAATGAGCAGTTCTTC. Translating gives CASSYSAGGLGNEQFF. The chain links TRBV6-6 to TRBJ2-1; 9 bases are a match to TRBD2. The J segment lost 7 bases and the V segment lost 0 bases, leaving 7 bases of the junction unmatched. This CDR3 has 16 amino acids. Germline loops: CDR1 MNHNY, CDR2 SVGAGI (reference sequence).

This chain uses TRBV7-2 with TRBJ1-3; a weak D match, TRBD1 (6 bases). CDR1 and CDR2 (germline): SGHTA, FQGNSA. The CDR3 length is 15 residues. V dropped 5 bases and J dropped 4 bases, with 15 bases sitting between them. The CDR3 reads CASSLEQGAGNTIYF. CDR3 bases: TGTGCCAGCAGCCTAGAACAGGGAGCAGGAAACACCATATATTTT. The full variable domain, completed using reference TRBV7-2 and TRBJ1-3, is GAGVSQSPSNKVTEKGKDVELRCDPISGHTALYWYRQSLGQGLEFLIYFQGNSAPDKSGLPSDRFSAERTGGSVSTLTIQRTQQEDSAVYLCASSLEQGAGNTIYFGEGSWLTVV.

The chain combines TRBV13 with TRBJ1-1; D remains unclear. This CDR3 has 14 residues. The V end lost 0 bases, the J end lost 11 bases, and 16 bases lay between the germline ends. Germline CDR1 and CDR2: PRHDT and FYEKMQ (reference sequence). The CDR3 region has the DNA TGTGCCAGCAGCTTAGGAAGTCGGCGGCAGTGGGCTTTCTTT. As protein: CASSLGSRRQWAFF.

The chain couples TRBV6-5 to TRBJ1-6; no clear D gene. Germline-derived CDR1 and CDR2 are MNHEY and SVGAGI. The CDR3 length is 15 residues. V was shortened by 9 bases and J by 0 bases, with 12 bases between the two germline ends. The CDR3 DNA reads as TGTGCCAGTTGGGCCAGTAGCTCCTATAATTCACCCCTCCACTTT. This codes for CASWASSSYNSPLHF.

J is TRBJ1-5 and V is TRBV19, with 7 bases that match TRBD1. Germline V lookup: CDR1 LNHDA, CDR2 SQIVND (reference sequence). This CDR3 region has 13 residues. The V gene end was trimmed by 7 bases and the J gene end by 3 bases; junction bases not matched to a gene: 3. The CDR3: CASKGQHNQPQHF. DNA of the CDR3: TGTGCCAGTAAGGGACAGCACAATCAGCCCCAGCATTTT.

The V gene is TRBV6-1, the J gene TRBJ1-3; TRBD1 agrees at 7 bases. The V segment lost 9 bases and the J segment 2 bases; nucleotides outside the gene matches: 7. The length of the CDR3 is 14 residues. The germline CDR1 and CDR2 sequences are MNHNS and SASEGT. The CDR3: CARGAQGAGNTIYF. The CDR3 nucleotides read TGTGCCAGGGGGGCTCAGGGGGCTGGAAACACCATATATTTT.